The clone carrying this T cell receptor beta chain has a count of ten or more. Its antigen remains unidentified. This record comes from a study of T cells in Graves' hyperthyroidism and ophthalmopathy. Trimming shortened V by 6 bases and J by 0 bases, and 15 bases separated the two germline ends. This CDR3 is built from 15 residues. CDR1 LGHNT and CDR2 FRNRAP come from the germline V gene. Study observations and caveats: Among clonotypes expanded in thyroid above 0.001, most were also found in blood.

RNA transcripts yielded amplified TCR beta CDR3 regions. When the TCR CDR3 underwent first-round RT-PCR, the HTBI primer set was used. Via MiXCR, TCRdb re-called the multiplex PCR reads, giving one row per CDR3 protein. Here the sample spans around 600,000 distinct CDR3 sequences, roughly 14% being singletons. Patients between 18 and 65 years old had hyperthyroidism, newly diagnosed and lasting under 2 months. V and J are TRBV12-5 and TRBJ2-7, with D perhaps given as TRBD1 or TRBD2 (6 bases each). The sequenced material came from blood. The TCR comes from a woman in her twenties or thirties with Graves' hyperthyroidism. CDR3 bases: TGTGCTAGTGGGCTCGAACAGGGACTCTCCTACGAGCAGTACTTC. It specifies CASGLEQGLSYEQYF.